The entry below describes one T cell receptor beta chain. This entry comes from a study of OX40 agonist ivuxolimab in advanced cancers. Some clones are missing from TCRdb's copy, which holds only in-frame ones; the method was immunoSEQ multiplex PCR. Of 65,000 to 100,000 clones listed, about 85% are singletons. The length of the CDR3 is 15 residues. V was cut by 4 bases and J by 1 base, with 15 bases left in between. Germline V gene sequence: CDR1 SGHRS, CDR2 YFSETQ. The sample here was CD4+ or CD8+ T cells sorted from blood, taken in a trial of the OX40 agonist ivuxolimab. The sequence derives from an adult with an advanced solid tumor such as melanoma, head and neck, liver or kidney cancer. This chain joins TRBV5-1 and TRBJ2-7; tentatively, D is TRBD1 or TRBD2 (6 bases each). CDR3 in DNA: TGCGCCAGCAGCCTCACCCGGGGGCAATCCTACGAGCAGTACTTC. Its protein is CASSLTRGQSYEQYF.